This TCR beta chain was identified in a study of cytomegalovirus exposure and HLA in healthy donors. Some clones are missing from TCRdb's copy, which holds only in-frame ones; the method was immunoSEQ multiplex PCR. The repertoire includes tens of thousands of clones, 90% to 95% of them detected once, and under 3% sits in the top ten. Germline values: CDR1 MDHEN, CDR2 SYDVKM. The V end lost 11 bases, the J end lost 2 bases, and 14 bases lay between the germline ends. The CDR3 covers 13 residues. The TCR was taken from a man in his late teens or twenties in good health and CMV-seronegative. Sequenced input: PBMCs. The gene calls are TRBV28 and TRBJ2-3; D is possibly TRBD2 (6 bases). CDR3 sequence: CAVGGAHTDTQYF. The CDR3 nucleotides read TGTGCCGTGGGGGGAGCCCACACAGATACGCAGTATTTT.